Listed below are T cell receptor beta chains from one sample, sequenced in a study of PD-L1 blockade in urothelial cancer. Using immunoSEQ multiplex PCR, the repertoire was profiled, and TCRdb retains in-frame clones only, with some absent. The repertoire holds roughly 130,000 clones, with roughly 84% as singletons. The sequencing used PBMCs, collected around atezolizumab (anti-PD-L1) treatment. The receptors come from a man aged 45 to 65 with urothelial cancer. Both conserved end residues are part of each CDR3. The order of the fields is V gene, D gene, clone size, J gene, CDR3 length, CDR3 protein, CDR3 DNA. D genes are given only for firm matches. Only some rows state a clone size, as once, few, many or a class for expanded clones.

>TRBV5-1|NA|NA|TRBJ2-5|14
CASSFTAAGETQYF
TGCGCCAGCAGCTTCACGGCGGCGGGAGAGACCCAGTACTTC
>TRBV30|TRBD1|once|TRBJ2-7|13
CAWRGTAENEQYF
TGTGCCTGGAGGGGGACAGCTGAAAACGAGCAGTACTTC
>TRBV5-1|NA|NA|TRBJ2-1|15
CASSLERFPYNEQFF
TGCGCCAGCAGCTTGGAACGGTTCCCCTACAATGAGCAGTTCTTC
>TRBV5-1|TRBD2|NA|TRBJ2-5|15
CASSLVGTSVETQYF
TGCGCCAGCAGCTTGGTTGGGACTAGCGTGGAGACCCAGTACTTC
>TRBV28|NA|NA|TRBJ2-7|13
CASDSTTTYEQYF
TGTGCCAGTGATTCGACAACCACCTACGAGCAGTACTTC
>TRBV5-4|TRBD1|NA|TRBJ1-6|14
CASSTGTGNSPLHF
TGTGCCAGCAGCACCGGGACAGGGAATTCACCCCTCCACTTT
>TRBV5-1|TRBD1|NA|TRBJ1-2|13
CASSLEGTGGYTF
TGCGCCAGCAGCTTAGAAGGGACAGGTGGCTACACCTTC
>TRBV7-8|TRBD2|NA|TRBJ2-5|18
CASSLVGTSGVKGETQYF
TGTGCCAGCAGCTTAGTAGGGACTAGCGGGGTAAAGGGGGAGACCCAGTACTTC
>TRBV10-3|TRBD2|NA|TRBJ2-1|12
CATGLAPNEQFF
TGTGCCACGGGACTAGCGCCCAATGAGCAGTTCTTC
>TRBV28|NA|NA|TRBJ2-7|13
CASSRGYHYEQYF
TGTGCCAGCAGTAGGGGTTACCACTACGAGCAGTACTTC
>TRBV9|NA|NA|TRBJ2-5|17
CASSVDYRSTISETQYF
TGTGCCAGCAGCGTAGACTACCGCTCAACCATATCGGAGACCCAGTACTTC
>TRBV5-1|NA|NA|TRBJ2-1|14
CASTAGGGYNEQFF
TGCGCCAGCACCGCCGGCGGCGGCTACAATGAGCAGTTCTTC
>TRBV18|NA|NA|TRBJ2-1|14
CASSPSSSDTEQFF
TGTGCCAGCTCACCGAGTTCGAGCGATACTGAGCAGTTCTTC
>TRBV5-5|TRBD2|once|TRBJ2-3|16
CASSLAPSGITDTQYF
TGTGCCAGCAGCTTGGCCCCTAGCGGGATCACAGATACGCAGTATTTT
>TRBV6-6|NA|once|TRBJ1-2|13
CASSRQNNYGYTF
TGTGCCAGCAGCCGACAAAATAACTATGGCTACACCTTC
>TRBV19|NA|NA|TRBJ1-5|15
CASSSLPSRDQPQHF
TGTGCCAGTAGTTCTCTGCCGTCCAGGGATCAGCCCCAGCATTTT
>TRBV19|TRBD1|NA|TRBJ1-5|14
CASSAQGAYQPQHF
TGTGCCAGTAGTGCACAGGGGGCATATCAGCCCCAGCATTTT
>TRBV19|NA|NA|TRBJ2-1|12
CASSIDWDIRFF
TGTGCCAGTAGTATAGATTGGGACATCCGGTTCTTC
>TRBV6-6|NA|NA|TRBJ2-7|14
CASTWGGSTYEQYF
TGTGCCAGCACCTGGGGCGGCTCAACCTACGAGCAGTACTTC
>TRBV5-1|NA|NA|TRBJ2-3|15
CASSLGRTSTDTQYF
TGCGCCAGCAGCTTGGGTCGGACTAGCACAGATACGCAGTATTTT
>TRBV28|NA|NA|TRBJ1-2|12
CASSLTALGYTF
TGTGCCAGCAGTTTGACAGCCCTCGGCTACACCTTC
>TRBV7-6|TRBD2|NA|TRBJ2-7|18
CASSLSVGGTVSSYEQYF
TGTGCCAGCAGCCTGAGCGTGGGGGGGACGGTTAGCTCCTACGAGCAGTACTTC
>TRBV27|NA|NA|TRBJ2-1|12
CASSLSGGLQFF
TGTGCCAGCAGTTTATCGGGCGGGTTGCAGTTCTTC
>TRBV11-2|TRBD2|once|TRBJ2-7|12
CASSTSGPEQYF
TGTGCCAGCAGCACTAGCGGACCCGAGCAGTACTTC
>TRBV6-6|TRBD1|NA|TRBJ1-4|15
CASGDRVLVNEKLFF
TGTGCCAGCGGGGACAGGGTGTTGGTTAATGAAAAACTGTTTTTT
>TRBV18|TRBD1|NA|TRBJ2-5|13
CASSVQGAETQYF
TGTGCCAGCTCAGTACAGGGGGCAGAGACCCAGTACTTC
>TRBV7-2|NA|NA|TRBJ1-2|16
CASSLVGSSGVRGYTF
TGTGCCAGCAGCTTAGTAGGAAGCTCCGGGGTGCGTGGCTACACCTTC
>TRBV6-1|TRBD2|once|TRBJ2-1|14
CASTVAGGFNEQFF
TGTGCCAGCACGGTAGCGGGAGGTTTCAATGAGCAGTTCTTC
>TRBV7-3|NA|NA|TRBJ2-3|16
CASSPGTQGGADTQYF
TGTGCCAGCAGCCCAGGGACTCAAGGAGGGGCAGATACGCAGTATTTT
>TRBV6-5|TRBD2|NA|TRBJ2-3|15
CASAYWAGDTDTQYF
TGTGCCAGCGCCTATTGGGCGGGAGACACAGATACGCAGTATTTT
>TRBV19|NA|NA|TRBJ1-5|13
CASSIDSIQPQHF
TGTGCCAGTAGTATAGATAGTATCCAGCCCCAGCATTTT
>TRBV7-8|TRBD2|NA|TRBJ2-3|16
CASSSAGLAGIDTQYF
TGTGCCAGCAGCTCGGCGGGACTAGCGGGAATAGATACGCAGTATTTT
>TRBV19|TRBD1|few|TRBJ2-7|13
CASSGQDVPEQYF
TGTGCCAGTAGTGGACAGGACGTTCCCGAGCAGTACTTC
>TRBV29-1|TRBD1|few|TRBJ2-7|12
CSVDVDRQIRYF
TGCAGCGTTGATGTGGACAGGCAAATTAGGTACTTC
>TRBV27|TRBD1|NA|TRBJ1-4|14
CASSGQGAVEKLFF
TGTGCCAGCAGTGGACAGGGGGCGGTTGAAAAACTGTTTTTT
>TRBV9|TRBD1|NA|TRBJ2-1|17
CASSYSPGQGSYNEQFF
TGTGCCAGCAGCTACAGTCCGGGACAGGGGTCCTACAATGAGCAGTTCTTC
>TRBV11-3|TRBD1|NA|TRBJ2-1|19
CASSLGTGGVSADYNEQFF
TGTGCCAGCAGCTTAGGGACAGGGGGCGTCAGTGCGGACTACAATGAGCAGTTCTTC
>TRBV28|NA|NA|TRBJ1-1|12
CASRTMNTEAFF
TGTGCCAGCAGAACTATGAACACTGAAGCTTTCTTT
>TRBV7-2|NA|NA|TRBJ1-1|13
CASKVIRDTEAFF
TGTGCCAGCAAGGTTATCAGGGACACTGAAGCTTTCTTT
>TRBV7-2|TRBD1|once|TRBJ2-7|15
CASIPGTGTFYEQYF
TGTGCCAGCATCCCCGGGACAGGGACATTCTACGAGCAGTACTTC
>TRBV5-4|NA|NA|TRBJ2-7|12
CASSSDRLREYF
TGTGCCAGCAGTTCAGACAGGCTCAGGGAGTACTTC
>TRBV6-5|NA|NA|TRBJ2-3|16
CASSYSSRTSTDTQYF
TGTGCCAGCAGTTACTCGTCTAGAACTAGCACAGATACGCAGTATTTT
>TRBV18|NA|NA|TRBJ2-7|12
CASSPQRNEQYF
TGTGCCAGCTCACCACAGAGGAACGAGCAGTACTTC
>TRBV28|NA|many|TRBJ1-2|15
CASTSSSGKGSYNTF
TGTGCCAGCACCTCCTCCTCAGGGAAGGGCAGTTACAACACCTTC
>TRBV5-1|NA|NA|TRBJ1-2|15
CASSPEGDTNYGYTF
TGCGCCAGCAGCCCCGAAGGGGATACTAACTATGGCTACACCTTC
>TRBV4-2|TRBD2|few|TRBJ2-7|16
CASSHVSSGSNYEQYF
TGTGCCAGCAGCCATGTCTCCAGCGGGAGTAACTACGAGCAGTACTTC
>TRBV19|NA|NA|TRBJ2-5|13
CASSIGPWETQYF
TGTGCCAGTAGTATTGGCCCATGGGAGACCCAGTACTTC
>TRBV5-4|NA|NA|TRBJ2-1|12
CASSSLDNEQFF
TGTGCCAGCAGCTCCCTTGACAATGAGCAGTTCTTC
>TRBV28|NA|NA|TRBJ2-5|15
CASSSLDKSQETQYF
NA
>TRBV18|TRBD1|NA|TRBJ1-3|15
CASSPQGASGNTIYF
TGTGCCAGCTCACCACAGGGGGCATCGGGAAACACCATATATTTT
>TRBV7-9|TRBD2|NA|TRBJ2-5|15
CASSLVSSGRETQYF
TGTGCCAGCAGCTTAGTGTCTAGCGGAAGGGAGACCCAGTACTTC
>TRBV7-9|NA|NA|TRBJ1-1|14
CASSAATGNTEAFF
TGTGCCAGCAGCGCAGCGACAGGGAACACTGAAGCTTTCTTT
>TRBV7-9|NA|NA|TRBJ2-2|15
CASSPGAQSTGELFF
TGTGCCAGCAGTCCGGGAGCGCAGAGCACCGGGGAGCTGTTTTTT
>TRBV6-4|NA|NA|TRBJ2-1|16
CASRPIEVEKYNEQFF
TGTGCCAGCAGACCCATCGAGGTAGAGAAATACAATGAGCAGTTCTTC
>TRBV25-1|TRBD1|few|TRBJ2-1|15
CASSEGTGGKNEQFF
TGTGCCAGCAGTGAAGGGACAGGGGGAAAGAATGAGCAGTTCTTC
>TRBV2|TRBD2|NA|TRBJ2-3|16
CAIGTAGTSGRDTQYF
TGTGCCATCGGGACAGCCGGGACTAGCGGGCGAGATACGCAGTATTTT
>TRBV15|TRBD1|NA|TRBJ2-7|12
CATSTDRAVQYF
TGTGCCACCAGTACGGACAGGGCGGTGCAGTACTTC
>TRBV9|TRBD2|NA|TRBJ2-1|18
CASSLPRGGRTTYNEQFF
TGTGCCAGCAGCCTACCTAGGGGCGGGAGAACCACCTACAATGAGCAGTTCTTC
>TRBV27|NA|NA|TRBJ1-2|14
CASSHTATNYGYTF
TGTGCCAGCAGTCATACAGCTACTAACTATGGCTACACCTTC